The source of this TCR beta chain is a study of blood T cell repertoires in COVID-19. On the study more broadly: Researchers got acute and convalescent COVID-19 samples from the United States, Italy and Spain. The analysed material was cDNA or gDNA that came from T cells, B-cell-depleted T cells, or PBMCs.

Authors' methods: Estimation of nucleated cell counts was performed using reference gene primer amplification. Clones were sequenced by immunoSEQ multiplex PCR, and TCRdb holds only the in-frame ones, with some missing. The V and J calls and clone size come from that table; D and trimming were worked out from the DNA. Among some 250,000 clones listed, about four fifths were seen once. The CDR3 extends over 14 amino acids. V lost 5 bases, J lost 3 bases, and 5 bases stayed unmatched. Germline lookup yields CDR1 MGHDK and CDR2 SYGVNS. A single count supports this clone. The Seattle patients joined while their infection was active and were tracked longitudinally afterward.

This clonotype was obtained from a woman older than 75 with COVID-19, enrolled during active disease. Sequenced sample: peripheral blood. The J gene is TRBJ2-7, the V gene TRBV25-1, with 9 bases fitting TRBD1. Here the CDR3 reads CASSKQGAGYEQYF. The CDR3 nucleotides read TGTGCCAGCAGTAAACAGGGGGCCGGCTACGAGCAGTACTTC.